This T cell receptor (beta chain) was captured by sequencing in a study of vaccination and CD4 T cells after COVID-19. In the study overall: There were two doses of either BNT162b2 or mRNA-1273 vaccine given to participants.

The CDR3 length is 15 residues. V shed 4 bases and J shed 1 base, with 13 bases lying between them. Germline assignment: CDR1 SGHTA and CDR2 FQGNSA. With the Oncomine TCR Beta short-read assay, DNA from cultured CD4+ T cells was sequenced. TCRdb called the PCR reads again in MiXCR, with one record for every CDR3 protein. The sample shows approximately 16,000 distinct CDR3 sequences, around 37% of them seen only once. General study results and limits: 304 of 307 vaccine-specific clones from convalescent patients were spike mono-reactive.

Treatment noted: approximately 9-day PBMC culture with coronavirus spike peptide pools or control peptides (ViraFEST assay). Every positive PCR date fell between March and December 2020, earlier than the US Alpha, Beta and Delta variants. In regard to this clonotype: Its specificity is unknown.

Sequenced: cultured CD4+ T cells from blood. The chain combines TRBV7-2 with TRBJ1-1; no clear D. This clonotype originated in a human donor with COVID-19. CDR3 amino acids: CASSYNTRQNTEAFF. CDR3 nucleotide sequence: TGTGCCAGCAGCTATAACACCCGCCAGAACACTGAAGCTTTCTTT.